A single sample is the source of the 16 T cell receptor beta chains below, sequenced in a study of CD8+CD57+ T cells in acquired aplastic anemia. The use of genomic DNA as template underpinned the TCR beta VDJ and CDR3 profiling. TCRdb reanalysed the reads using MiXCR and keeps one entry per CDR3 protein. This sample has 400,000 to 450,000 distinct CDR3 sequences, with 55% to 75% found just once. The specimen was sorted CD4+, CD8+, or CD8+CD57+ T cells (not recorded which) from PBMCs. The origin of the receptors is a human donor in good health, serving as a control.

This clonotype was observed at least ten times. The chain recombines TRBV14 with TRBJ2-6; D is ambiguous. Germline V gene lookup returns CDR1 SGHDN and CDR2 FVKESK. This CDR3 region has 17 residues. Trimming took off 4 bases at V and 3 bases at J, with 16 bases between the two ends. CDR3 loop: CASSPRTVLSGANVLTF. The CDR3 DNA reads as TGTGCCAGCAGCCCCCGGACGGTGCTGAGTGGGGCCAACGTCCTGACTTTC.

This clonotype has only one observation. The chain has TRBV7-9 and TRBJ2-7; D may be TRBD1 (6 bases). Trimming left V 2 bases short and J 13 bases short, with 24 bases between. Germline V gives CDR1 SEHNR, CDR2 FQNEAQ (reference sequence). This CDR3 is 15 amino acids long. DNA for the CDR3: TGTGCCAGCAGCTTACGGATGGGGGCTGAAGCTTTCTTTTACTTC. Translation: CASSLRMGAEAFFYF.

This clonotype came up many times. The chain is built from TRBV19 and TRBJ2-2; 9 nucleotides align to TRBD1. The CDR3 runs to 16 residues. V lost 8 bases, J lost 1 base, and 8 bases stayed unmatched. CDR1 LNHDA and CDR2 SQIVND come from the germline V gene (reference sequence). The chain's CDR3 is CASRLMGQGNTGELFF. DNA for the CDR3: TGTGCCAGTCGACTCATGGGACAGGGGAACACCGGGGAGCTGTTTTTT.

The rearrangement joins TRBV10-3 to TRBJ1-2; D is undetermined. Looked up from germline, CDR1 is ENHRY and CDR2 is SYGVKD. The CDR3 length is 13 residues. V was trimmed by 4 bases and J by 2 bases, leaving 8 bases between them. The CDR3 loop reads CAISAGSNYGYTF. CDR3 nucleotide sequence: TGTGCCATCAGTGCCGGTTCAAACTATGGCTACACCTTC.

With respect to this clonotype: One end of the junction is discordant with germline, which a read error may explain. The chain links TRBV12-3 or TRBV12-4 to TRBJ1-5, with unresolved D. CDR3 length: 12 residues. The CDR3 sequence: CASSPLNQPPHF. In DNA form, the CDR3 reads TGTGCCAGCAGCCCACTCAATCAGCCCCCGCATTTT.

This chain links TRBV4-2 with TRBJ1-3; 9 bases agree with TRBD1. Trimming removed 3 bases from V and 4 bases from J; junction bases left unmatched: 4. This CDR3 is 15 amino acids long. Germline values: CDR1 LGHNA, CDR2 YNFKEQ. The CDR3 sequence is CASSQRQGDGNTIYF. CDR3 DNA sequence: TGTGCCAGCAGCCAGAGACAGGGGGACGGAAACACCATATATTTT.

Notes on this clonotype: The conserved phenylalanine or tryptophan normally closing the CDR3 is absent here, so this likely arose from a read error. Because the CDR3's place on the DNA is in doubt, the DNA is left out and the CDR3 is given as listed by TCRdb. The V call is TRBV7-2, the J call TRBJ2-7. Counting both end residues, the CDR3 totals 11 amino acids. Germline-derived CDR1 and CDR2 are SGHTA and FQGNSA. CDR3 loop: CASSLFQDTQY.

The V call is TRBV12-3 or TRBV12-4, the J call TRBJ1-2; possibly TRBD1 for D (5 bases). Trimming left V 4 bases short and J 6 bases short, with 27 bases between. CDR3 length: 18 residues. CDR3 residues: CASSYPTGVLRISDGYTF. CDR3 coding DNA: TGTGCCAGCAGTTACCCAACAGGAGTGCTTAGAATATCCGATGGCTACACCTTC.

This clonotype was observed a single time. This chain uses TRBV20-1 with TRBJ2-7, with TRBD2 identical over 7 bases. J was trimmed by 5 bases and V by 4 bases; bases with no gene match: 11. The CDR3 extends over 14 amino acids. Germline lookup yields CDR1 DFQATT and CDR2 SNEGSKA (reference sequence). This CDR3 reads CSATWVRGVHEQYF. The CDR3 nucleotides are TGCAGTGCTACCTGGGTACGGGGGGTCCACGAGCAGTACTTC.

The sample holds one count of this clonotype. The chain couples TRBV19 to TRBJ1-2, with TRBD1 matching 8 bases. The CDR3 runs 14 residues. The germline V gene encodes CDR1 LNHDA and CDR2 SQIVND (reference sequence). The trim removed 9 bases at V and 1 base at J, leaving 7 bases unmatched. DNA for the CDR3: TGTGCCAGCCTTCCAGGGGGCAGTAACTATGGCTACACCTTC. Translation: CASLPGGSNYGYTF. Full variable domain (missing parts from reference TRBV19 and TRBJ1-2): DGGITQSPKYLFRKEGQNVTLSCEQNLNHDAMYWYRQDPGQGLRLIYYSQIVNDFQKGDIAEGYSVSREKKESFPLTVTSAQKNPTAFYLCASLPGGSNYGYTFGSGTRLTVV.

This clonotype showed up many times. The chain's CDR3 is CASSIGGYGNTIYF. The DNA for the CDR3 is TGTGCCAGTAGTATTGGGGGTTATGGAAACACCATATATTTT. The chain recombines TRBV19 with TRBJ1-3, with a possible D match to TRBD1 (5 bases). The CDR3 is 14 amino acids. Trimming took off 3 bases at V and 3 bases at J, with 9 bases between the two ends. Germline CDR1 LNHDA, CDR2 SQIVND (reference sequence).

With respect to this clonotype: One base away lies a much larger clone, so this may be a sequencing read error. No conserved phenylalanine or tryptophan ends this CDR3, so it is likely a read error. The chain is built from TRBV27 and TRBJ2-7, with TRBD1 identical over 9 bases. The CDR3 spans 18 residues. V lost 4 bases and J lost 3; bases outside the gene matches: 16. CDR1 is MNHEY, CDR2 SMNVEV, per germline (reference sequence). The chain's CDR3 is CASSSTGTGLPRGYEQYS. CDR3 in DNA: TGTGCCAGCAGTTCGACCGGGACAGGGTTACCTAGGGGCTACGAGCAGTACTCC.

The V call is TRBV12-3 or TRBV12-4, the J call TRBJ2-5; 8 bases agree with TRBD2. The V segment lost 1 base and the J segment 5 bases; nucleotides outside the gene matches: 9. The CDR3 extends over 16 amino acids. The CDR3 coding sequence is TGTGCCAGCAGTTTAGTGCGGGGGGCTAAAACGGAGACCCAGTACTTC. Protein: CASSLVRGAKTETQYF.

The chain joins TRBV12-3 or TRBV12-4 to TRBJ1-5; 7 bases map to TRBD1. This CDR3 has 16 amino acids. V lost 5 bases to trimming and J lost 5 bases; unmatched junction nucleotides: 12. CDR3 DNA: TGTGCCAGCAGTCCCCAGACAGGGCAACTCGATCAGCCCCAGCATTTT. It specifies CASSPQTGQLDQPQHF.

V gene TRBV15 combines with J gene TRBJ1-2; maybe TRBD1 (6 bases). This CDR3 is 15 amino acids long. Trimming removed 1 base at V and 6 bases at J, with 15 bases between. Per germline, CDR1 LNHNV and CDR2 YYDKDF (reference sequence). CDR3 coding DNA: TGTGCCACCAGCAGAGCTGGGGGCAGCTACAATGGCTACACCTTC. Encoded protein: CATSRAGGSYNGYTF. Together with reference TRBV15 and TRBJ1-2, the CDR3 gives the full variable domain: DAMVIQNPRYQVTQFGKPVTLSCSQTLNHNVMYWYQQKSSQAPKLLFHYYDKDFNNEADTPDNFQSRRPNTSFCFLDIRSPGLGDTAMYLCATSRAGGSYNGYTFGSGTRLTVV.

This clonotype was seen repeatedly, ten times or more. The CDR3 DNA follows: TGCGCCAGCAGACTGACAGGGAACACCGGGGAGCTGTTTTTT. Protein product: CASRLTGNTGELFF. The genes are TRBV5-1 and TRBJ2-2; possible D gene TRBD1, 6 bases. In germline, CDR1 is SGHRS, CDR2 YFSETQ. This CDR3 has 14 residues. Trimming stripped 5 bases from V and 1 base from J, with 9 bases between.